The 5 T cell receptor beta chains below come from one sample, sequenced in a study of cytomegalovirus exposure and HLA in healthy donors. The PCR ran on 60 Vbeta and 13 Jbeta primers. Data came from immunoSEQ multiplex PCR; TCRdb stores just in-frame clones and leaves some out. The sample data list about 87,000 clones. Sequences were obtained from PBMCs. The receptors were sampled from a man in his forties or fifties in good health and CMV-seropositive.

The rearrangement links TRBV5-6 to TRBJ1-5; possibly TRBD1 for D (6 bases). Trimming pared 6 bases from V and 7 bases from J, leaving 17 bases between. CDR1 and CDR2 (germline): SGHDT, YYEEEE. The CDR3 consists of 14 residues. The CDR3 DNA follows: TGTGCCAGCAACCCAGAGACAGGCAGCCAGCCCCAGCATTTT. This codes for CASNPETGSQPQHF.

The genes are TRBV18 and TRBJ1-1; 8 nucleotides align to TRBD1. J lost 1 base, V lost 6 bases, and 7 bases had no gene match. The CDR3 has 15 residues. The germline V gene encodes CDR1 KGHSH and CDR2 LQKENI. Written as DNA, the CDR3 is TGTGCCAGCTCCCCTCGGACAGGGCGGAACACTGAAGCTTTCTTT. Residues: CASSPRTGRNTEAFF. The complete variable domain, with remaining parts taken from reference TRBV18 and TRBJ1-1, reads NAGVMQNPRHLVRRRGQEARLRCSPMKGHSHVYWYRQLPEEGLKFMVYLQKENIIDESGMPKERFSAEFPKEGPSILRIQQVVRGDSAAYFCASSPRTGRNTEAFFGQGTRLTVV.

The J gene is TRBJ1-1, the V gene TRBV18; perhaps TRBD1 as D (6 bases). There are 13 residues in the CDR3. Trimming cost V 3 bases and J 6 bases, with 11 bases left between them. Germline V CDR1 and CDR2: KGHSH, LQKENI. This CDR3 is CASSPQGMAEAFF. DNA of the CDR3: TGTGCCAGCTCACCGCAGGGGATGGCTGAAGCTTTCTTT.

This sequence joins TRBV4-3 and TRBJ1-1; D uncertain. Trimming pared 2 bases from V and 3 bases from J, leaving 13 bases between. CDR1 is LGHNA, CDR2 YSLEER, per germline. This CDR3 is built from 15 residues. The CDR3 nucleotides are TGCGCCAGCAGCCAATGGACTGGGGAGTACACTGAAGCTTTCTTT. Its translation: CASSQWTGEYTEAFF.

Here the CDR3 reads CASSPTEGIEAFF. The CDR3 DNA reads TGTGCCAGCTCACCCACGGAGGGAATTGAAGCTTTCTTT. The genes are TRBV18 and TRBJ1-1; no clear D. The germline V gene has CDR1 KGHSH and CDR2 LQKENI. V lost 3 bases to trimming and J lost 7 bases, with 12 bases between them. This CDR3 contains 13 residues.